This entry describes one T cell receptor beta chain. Since a much larger clone is just one base distant, this may be a read error. This sample is part of a study of patients and donors after allogeneic stem cell transplantation. TCRdb re-analysed the RT-PCR reads in MiXCR, keeping a single row per CDR3 protein. The sample lists approximately 90,000 distinct CDR3 sequences; roughly 5.1% were seen once. In germline, CDR1 is SGHTA, CDR2 FQGTGA. The CDR3 consists of 15 residues. The sample taken for sequencing was blood, either unsorted or a sorted T cell fraction (not recorded which). The receptor's source is a human donor who was either an allogeneic HSCT recipient or a stem cell or donor lymphocyte infusion donor (not recorded which). It is not recorded whose cells these are; they may come from a transplant donor. This chain uses TRBV7-3 with TRBJ2-3; the D call may be TRBD1 or TRBD2 (5 bases each). CDR3 loop: CVSSPQWGSTDTQYF. CDR3 in DNA: TGTGTCAGCAGCCCCCAGTGGGGGTCAACAGATACGCAGTATTTT.